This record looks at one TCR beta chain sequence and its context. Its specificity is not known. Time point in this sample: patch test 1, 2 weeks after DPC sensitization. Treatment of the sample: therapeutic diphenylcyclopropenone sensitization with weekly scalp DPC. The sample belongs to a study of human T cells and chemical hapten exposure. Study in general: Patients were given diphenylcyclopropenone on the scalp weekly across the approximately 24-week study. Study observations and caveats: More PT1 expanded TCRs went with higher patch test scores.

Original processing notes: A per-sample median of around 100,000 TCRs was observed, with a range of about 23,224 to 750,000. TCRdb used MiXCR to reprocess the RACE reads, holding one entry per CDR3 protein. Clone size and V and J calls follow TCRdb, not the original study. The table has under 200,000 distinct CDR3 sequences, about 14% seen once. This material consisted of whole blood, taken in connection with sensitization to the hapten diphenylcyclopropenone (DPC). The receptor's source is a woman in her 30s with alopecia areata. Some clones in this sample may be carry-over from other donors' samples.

DNA of the CDR3: TGCAGTGCTAGGAGTTGGGGTTATCCCTACGAGCAGTACTTC. This gives the protein CSARSWGYPYEQYF. The chain recombines TRBV20-1 with TRBJ2-7; D call uncertain. CDR3 size: 14 residues. Germline values: CDR1 DFQATT, CDR2 SNEGSKA (reference sequence). V was shortened by 3 bases and J by 2 bases, with 14 bases between the two germline ends.